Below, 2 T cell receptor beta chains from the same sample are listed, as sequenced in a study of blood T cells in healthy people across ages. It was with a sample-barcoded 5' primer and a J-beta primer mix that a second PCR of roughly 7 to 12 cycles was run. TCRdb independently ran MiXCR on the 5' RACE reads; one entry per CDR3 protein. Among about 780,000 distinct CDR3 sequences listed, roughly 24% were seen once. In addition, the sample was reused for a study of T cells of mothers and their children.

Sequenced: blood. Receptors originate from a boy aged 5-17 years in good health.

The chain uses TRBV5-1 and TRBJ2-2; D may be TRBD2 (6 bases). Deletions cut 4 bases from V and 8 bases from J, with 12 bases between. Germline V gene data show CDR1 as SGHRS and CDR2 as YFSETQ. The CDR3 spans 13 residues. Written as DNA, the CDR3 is TGCGCCAGCAGCCTGGACGGGAGAGGGGAGCTGTTTTTT. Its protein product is CASSLDGRGELFF.

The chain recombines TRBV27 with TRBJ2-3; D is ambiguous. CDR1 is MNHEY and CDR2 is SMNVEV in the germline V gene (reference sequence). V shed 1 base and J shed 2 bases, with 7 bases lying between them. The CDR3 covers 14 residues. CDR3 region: CASSLLKNTDTQYF. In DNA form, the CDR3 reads TGTGCCAGCAGTTTATTGAAGAACACAGATACGCAGTATTTT.